This TCR beta chain was recovered during a study of human T cells and chemical hapten exposure. Germline values: CDR1 SGHRS, CDR2 YFSETQ. The CDR3 length is 14 residues. V shed 0 bases and J shed 6 bases, with 10 bases lying between them. Described time point: patch test 2, 6 weeks after DPC sensitization. Treatment denoted: therapeutic diphenylcyclopropenone sensitization with weekly scalp DPC. This clonotype appeared a few times. TCRdb re-called the RACE reads with MiXCR, one entry per CDR3 protein. The top ten clones hold 1.5% to 2% of a sample with more than 70,000 distinct CDR3 sequences, under 14% of them seen once.

V and J are TRBV5-1 and TRBJ2-1, with D tentatively TRBD1 (6 bases). This TCR was recovered from a man aged 18 to 30 with alopecia areata. Some clones in this sample may be carry-over from other donors' samples. Here the sequenced sample was whole blood, taken in connection with sensitization to the hapten diphenylcyclopropenone (DPC). The CDR3 protein is CASSLGTGRNEQFF. The DNA of the CDR3 is TGCGCCAGCAGCTTGGGAACAGGGCGCAATGAGCAGTTCTTC.